The text below deals with one T cell receptor beta chain. It lacks a known antigen. Base-call qualities are not available, and no considerably larger clone is one nucleotide away. The data belong to a study of cytomegalovirus exposure and HLA in healthy donors (dated by TCRdb to the late 2010s). About the investigation overall: An earlier analysis of 587 of the donors reported around 280 Gb of sequence data and 117 million unique TCR beta sequences obtained from some 200 million T cells. An early release covering approximately 600 HLA-typed donors comprised about 300 gigabases of sequencing data and roughly 85 million unique TCR sequences. Of the roughly 410 genotyped donors, more than 75% were placed in the genetic ancestry cluster associated with self-reported Caucasian donors. The study aimed to test whether signatures of past pathogen exposure could be identified by cataloging public T cell receptors. The T cell repertoires of 666 subjects were profiled by immunosequencing and related to cytomegalovirus serostatus. A separate validation cohort of approximately 120 different subjects was used in addition to the 666-subject first cohort. High-throughput TCR immunosequencing, statistical association of individual TCRs with disease status, and machine learning were combined to predict cytomegalovirus infection status. A later analysis re-analyzed previously published TCR beta repertoires from 666 donors and added high-resolution HLA genotyping to study TCR occurrence patterns. The later analysis used no new phenotypic data to find candidate immune exposures, relying instead on TCR beta sequences and their occurrence across donors. An earlier analysis of approximately 640 of the donors applied high-throughput TCR beta sequencing to assess whether each TCR beta V gene segment acted as functional or pseudogenic. Donor age, sex, ethnicity and CMV serostatus were compiled alongside the repertoire data. Genome-wide SNP genotypes for about three fifths of the roughly 670 donors were used in a later genetic analysis, which treated that subset as a discovery cohort. Every repertoire in the discovery cohort had been generated on one and the same sequencing platform. Both class I and class II loci were covered by HLA typing, at four-digit resolution. Typing coverage varied by locus: roughly 620-640 donors for A, B, C, DRB1 and DQB1; roughly 500 for DQA1; around 570 for DPA1; approximately 450 for DPB1. About five DR-DQ haplotypes were treated as single units for association and clustering because of strong linkage in the cohort. Among 398 genotyped donors of the cohort, an average of about 240,000 unique TCR beta nucleotide sequences were sequenced per donor, roughly a sixth of them non-productive.

Library prep was done by the immunoSEQ multiplex PCR assay. For the multiplex PCR, a mixture combining 60 forward primers for TCR Vbeta segments and 13 reverse primers for TCR Jbeta segments was used. Amplification of the CDR3 region of rearranged TCR beta genes was performed with a multiplex PCR assay on genomic DNA. The amplified TCR beta libraries were sequenced on the Illumina HiSeq System as 87-base-pair reads. As for the authors' bioinformatics: In a later analysis, 77 million or so unique TCR beta chains were counted across the 500 to 850 repertoires, and approximately 11 million of these chains were shared by at least two donors. Raw reads were error-corrected and collapsed into unique sequences by a nearest-neighbor algorithm in which closely related sequences were merged to remove PCR and sequencing errors. CDR3 sequences were aligned to IMGT reference sequences to assign V, D and J gene segments. For a sequence to be retained, a match of at least six nucleotides to both a V gene segment and a J gene segment was required. Rearrangements were classified as productive when the CDR3 lacked stop codons and remained in frame with V and J, and all other rearrangements were classified as non-productive. Following IMGT convention, CDR3 was defined as the stretch from the second conserved V-encoded cysteine to the conserved J-encoded phenylalanine. Sequences without an unambiguous match to a single V gene segment were excluded from the earlier analysis of 450 to 750 of the donors. In an earlier analysis of several hundred of the donors, V segments were called functional above 56.7% productive rearrangements and were called segregating when the between-donor standard deviation exceeded 5%. To diagnose cytomegalovirus status from the catalog of TCR beta chain sequences, a statistical classification framework was built. In a later analysis, V and J genes were assigned by comparing TCR nucleotide sequences against IMGT/GENE-DB human TR gene sequences. A later analysis assigned CDR3 sequences and most-parsimonious VDJ recombination scenarios with the TCRdist pipeline. A later analysis defined each TCR beta chain by its CDR3 amino acid sequence plus V-gene family, and excluded reads lacking a unique V-gene family. To address suspected cross-contamination and a sequencing artifact, a later analysis removed roughly 580 highly shared, low-generation-probability nucleotide sequences. In a later analysis, a clonal expansion index for each public chain was calculated from normalized within-repertoire ranks of inferred template counts. In a later analysis, generation probabilities were computed using a VDJ recombination model fitted to out-of-frame rearrangements, and the results were checked against IGoR. Hypergeometric tests were used in a later analysis to score TCR-TCR, TCR-HLA and TCR-CMV co-occurrence, with a repertoire-size bias correction applied to the TCR pairs. In a later analysis, false discovery rates were estimated by permuting HLA or CMV assignments 20 times. In a later analysis, co-occurring TCRs were grouped using DBSCAN, and TCRdist sequence similarity was added for clustering within HLA-allele-positive subsets. Repertoires with fewer than 30,000 or more than 120,000 public chains were left out of co-occurrence clustering, as were about 5 repertoires with anomalous nucleotide sharing. What TCRdb holds here is the immuneACCESS table cut down to in-frame rearrangements. Part of the clones is not present; checked against another copy, under half of the missing clones reflect an unresolved V gene, and the others are unexplained. V, J and clone size reflect that table, while D and trimming were determined from the DNA. The sample includes some 150,000 clones, with roughly 80% observed a single time. Less than 8% of the sample belongs to the ten largest clones.

Via the germline V gene, CDR1 is SGHRS and CDR2 YFSETQ. For this chain, trimming is 3 bases at the V end and 8 bases at the J end, and the number of junction bases without a gene match is 11. Measured from the cysteine to the phenylalanine, the CDR3 is 17 residues long. Solely the CDR3 DNA is kept, with 51 bases framed from the first base. The cohort comprised some 730 healthy bone marrow donors. All cohort members were sampled while nominally healthy, although unrecorded immune exposures were likely present. The donor was CMV seropositive and was included in the group of 250 to 350 seropositive cohort members. A peripheral blood sample was collected from each donor, and TCR beta sequencing was performed on peripheral blood mononuclear cells. Genomic DNA was extracted from the blood cell samples with the Qiagen DNeasy Blood Extraction Kit. Study-level results and caveats: Strong co-occurrence of HLA alleles, especially DR and DQ, made assigning TCR associations to individual alleles difficult. Most TCR sequences were seen in very few donors, while some public TCRs were found in many individuals. An earlier analysis of some 590 of the donors showed that most TCR beta V segments appeared in productive rearrangements either about 90% or about 30% of the time, which broadly matched IMGT annotations. A later analysis found that HLA-associated TCR beta chains were more clonally expanded and had lower generation probabilities than equally common non-associated chains. Compared with the roughly 670-donor mean, donors in an Asian-associated ancestry cluster had fewer N-insertions in productive TCRs, according to a later genetic analysis. The only immune exposure information available for the cohort was CMV serostatus. Correlated functional status among segregating V segments might reflect linkage disequilibrium, but an unknown experimental factor could not be ruled out. Some IMGT-functional V segments, including TRBV6-2 and TRBV6-3, could not be told apart with the 87-base-pair reads, so those segments were excluded. In a later analysis, the rate of TCR association differed among HLA loci, with DRB1 alleles having the most associated TCRs and HLA-C alleles having the fewest. Because HLA typing was missing for some donors at each locus, association tests included only the typed subset. Only TCR beta chains were sequenced in this cohort, and the absence of alpha or paired-chain data limited detectable features. Because counts were too low, about 15 rarely observed V segments, including chromosome 9 orphons, were left out of the earlier analysis of about 500 of the donors. A group of highly shared sequence variants was considered likely to be a technical artifact of the sequencing pipeline. A later analysis reported that several top co-occurrence clusters appeared linked to parvovirus B19, influenza, CMV and Epstein-Barr virus. The presence/absence analyses assumed that sequencing depth was roughly uniform across donors, and that assumption may not be true. In the study, some 160 TCR beta chains were listed as associated with cytomegalovirus. A later analysis associated around 16,000 TCR beta sequences with specific HLA alleles at a false discovery rate of 0.05. In vitro tests confirmed that a few of the cytomegalovirus-associated TCR beta chains recognize cytomegalovirus antigens. A further reported finding was that TCR beta sequences accurately predicted the HLA-A and HLA-B alleles for most subjects in the first cohort. In a later genetic analysis, a missense DCLRE1C variant was associated with V-gene and J-gene trimming of TCR beta chains, and the association was replicated in an independent cohort. According to a later analysis, most CMV-associated TCR beta chains appeared to be HLA-restricted, and the HLA associations seemed to be driven largely by CMV exposure. The authors suggested that the approach could potentially be extended to other disease states and immunological phenotypes. The classifier was reported to diagnose cytomegalovirus status with high specificity and sensitivity in both the original and validation cohorts.

This sequence uses TRBV5-1 and TRBJ2-1, and 13 junctional nucleotides match TRBD2. Sequenced sample: PBMCs. This receptor was taken from a woman in her thirties or forties in good health and CMV-seropositive. The nucleotides are TGCGCCAGCAGCTGGAGAGTTACTAGCGGGGGGGAGGATGAGCAGTTCTTC. This encodes CASSWRVTSGGEDEQFF.